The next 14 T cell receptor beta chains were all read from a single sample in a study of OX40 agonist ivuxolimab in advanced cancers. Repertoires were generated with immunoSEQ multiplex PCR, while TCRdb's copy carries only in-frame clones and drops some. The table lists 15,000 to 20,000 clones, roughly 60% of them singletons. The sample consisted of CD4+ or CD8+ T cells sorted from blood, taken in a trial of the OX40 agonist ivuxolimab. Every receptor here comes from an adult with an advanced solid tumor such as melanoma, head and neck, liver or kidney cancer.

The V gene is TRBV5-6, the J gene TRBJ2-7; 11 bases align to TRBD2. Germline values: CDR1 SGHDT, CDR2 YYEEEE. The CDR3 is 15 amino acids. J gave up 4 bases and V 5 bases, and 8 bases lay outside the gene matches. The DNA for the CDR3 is TGTGCCAGCAGAACGCTAGCGGGGGGACTTTACGAGCAGTACTTC. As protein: CASRTLAGGLYEQYF. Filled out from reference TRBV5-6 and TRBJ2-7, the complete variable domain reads DAGVTQSPTHLIKTRGQQVTLRCSPKSGHDTVSWYQQALGQGPQFIFQYYEEEERQRGNFPDRFSGHQFPNYSSELNVNALLLGDSALYLCASRTLAGGLYEQYFGPGTRLTVT.

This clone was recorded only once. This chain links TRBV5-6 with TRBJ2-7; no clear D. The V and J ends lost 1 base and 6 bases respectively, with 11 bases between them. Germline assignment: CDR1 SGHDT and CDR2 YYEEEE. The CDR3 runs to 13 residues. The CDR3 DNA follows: TGTGCCAGCAGCTTGATCCCCCAGCCCGAGCAGTACTTC. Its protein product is CASSLIPQPEQYF.

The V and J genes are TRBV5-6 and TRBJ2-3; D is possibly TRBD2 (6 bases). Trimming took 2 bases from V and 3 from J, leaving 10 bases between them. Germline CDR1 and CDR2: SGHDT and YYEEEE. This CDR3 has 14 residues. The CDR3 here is CASSFPSETDTQYF. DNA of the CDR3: TGTGCCAGCAGCTTTCCTAGCGAAACAGATACGCAGTATTTT.

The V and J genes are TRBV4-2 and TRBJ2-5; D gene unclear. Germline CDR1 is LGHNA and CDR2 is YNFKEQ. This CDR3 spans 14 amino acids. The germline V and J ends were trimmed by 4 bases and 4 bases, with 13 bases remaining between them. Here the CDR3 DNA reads TGTGCCAGCAGCCCTCCACACAGTGCAGAGACCCAGTACTTC. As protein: CASSPPHSAETQYF.

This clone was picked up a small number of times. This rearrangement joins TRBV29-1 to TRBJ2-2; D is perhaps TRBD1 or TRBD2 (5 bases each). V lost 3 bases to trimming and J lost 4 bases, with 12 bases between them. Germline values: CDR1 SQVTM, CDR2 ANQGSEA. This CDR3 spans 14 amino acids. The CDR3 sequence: CSVEPRAGTGELFF. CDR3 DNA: TGCAGCGTTGAGCCCAGGGCGGGCACCGGGGAGCTGTTTTTT.

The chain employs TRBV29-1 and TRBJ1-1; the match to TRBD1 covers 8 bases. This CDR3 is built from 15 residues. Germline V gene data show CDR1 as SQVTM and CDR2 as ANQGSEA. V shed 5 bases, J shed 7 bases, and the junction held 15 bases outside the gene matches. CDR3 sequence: CSVFRAERTGSEAFF. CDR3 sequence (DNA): TGCAGCGTTTTTAGGGCGGAGAGGACAGGGAGTGAAGCTTTCTTT.

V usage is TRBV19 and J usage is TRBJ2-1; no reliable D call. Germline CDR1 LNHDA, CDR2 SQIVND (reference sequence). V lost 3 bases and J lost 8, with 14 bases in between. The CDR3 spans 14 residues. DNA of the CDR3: TGTGCCAGTAGTATTTGGTCCGGGTTCGATGAGCAGTTCTTC. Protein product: CASSIWSGFDEQFF.

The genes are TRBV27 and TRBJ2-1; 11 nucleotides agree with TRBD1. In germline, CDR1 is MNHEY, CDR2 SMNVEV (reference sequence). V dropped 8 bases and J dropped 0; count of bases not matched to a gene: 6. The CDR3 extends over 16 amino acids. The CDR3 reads CASGQGADSSYNEQFF. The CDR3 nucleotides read TGTGCCAGCGGACAGGGGGCGGACAGCTCCTACAATGAGCAGTTCTTC.

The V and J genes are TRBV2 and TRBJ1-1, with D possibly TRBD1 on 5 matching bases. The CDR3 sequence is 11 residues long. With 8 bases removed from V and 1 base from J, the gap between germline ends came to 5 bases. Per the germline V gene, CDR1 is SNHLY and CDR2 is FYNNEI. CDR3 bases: TGTGCCAGCGGGGCGAACACTGAAGCTTTCTTT. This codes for CASGANTEAFF. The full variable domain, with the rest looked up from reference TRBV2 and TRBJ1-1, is EPEVTQTPSHQVTQMGQEVILRCVPISNHLYFYWYRQILGQKVEFLVSFYNNEISEKSEIFDDQFSVERPDGSNFTLKIRSTKLEDSAMYFCASGANTEAFFGQGTRLTVV.

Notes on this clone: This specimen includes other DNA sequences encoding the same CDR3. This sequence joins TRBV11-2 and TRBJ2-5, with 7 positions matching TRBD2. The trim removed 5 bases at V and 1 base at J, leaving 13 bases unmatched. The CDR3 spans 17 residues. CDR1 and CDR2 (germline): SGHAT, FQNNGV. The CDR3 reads CASSGLVRRGVQETQYF. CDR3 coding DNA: TGTGCCAGCAGCGGCCTTGTGCGTCGGGGGGTCCAAGAGACCCAGTACTTC.

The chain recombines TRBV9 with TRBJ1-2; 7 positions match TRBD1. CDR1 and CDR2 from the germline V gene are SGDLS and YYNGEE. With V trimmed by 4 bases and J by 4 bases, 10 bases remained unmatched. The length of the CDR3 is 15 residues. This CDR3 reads CASSPGGVGGYGYTF. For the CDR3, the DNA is TGTGCCAGCAGCCCAGGGGGGGTCGGCGGCTATGGCTACACCTTC.

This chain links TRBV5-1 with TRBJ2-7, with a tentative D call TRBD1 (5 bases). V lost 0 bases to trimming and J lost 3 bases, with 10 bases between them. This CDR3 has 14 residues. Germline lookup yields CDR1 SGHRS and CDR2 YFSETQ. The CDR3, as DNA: TGCGCCAGCAGCTTGGGACAGTCTTTCTACGAGCAGTACTTC. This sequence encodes CASSLGQSFYEQYF.

CDR3 amino acids: CASSAHTLPNIQYF. The CDR3 DNA sequence: TGTGCCAGCAGTGCGCACACTCTTCCAAACATTCAGTACTTC. The chain couples TRBV6-1 to TRBJ2-4, with unresolved D. The V gene's germline CDR1 is MNHNS and CDR2 SASEGT. V was pared by 4 bases and J by 6 bases, with 13 bases between. The CDR3 covers 14 residues.

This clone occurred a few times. CDR3 DNA sequence: TGTGCCAGCAGACCAGCAGGGGACACCGGGGAGCTGTTTTTT. It translates to CASRPAGDTGELFF. The chain uses TRBV6-5 and TRBJ2-2; possible D gene TRBD1, 6 bases. Germline CDR1 MNHEY, CDR2 SVGAGI. V lost 6 bases and J 3 bases, leaving 11 bases between the germline ends. The CDR3 length is 14 residues.